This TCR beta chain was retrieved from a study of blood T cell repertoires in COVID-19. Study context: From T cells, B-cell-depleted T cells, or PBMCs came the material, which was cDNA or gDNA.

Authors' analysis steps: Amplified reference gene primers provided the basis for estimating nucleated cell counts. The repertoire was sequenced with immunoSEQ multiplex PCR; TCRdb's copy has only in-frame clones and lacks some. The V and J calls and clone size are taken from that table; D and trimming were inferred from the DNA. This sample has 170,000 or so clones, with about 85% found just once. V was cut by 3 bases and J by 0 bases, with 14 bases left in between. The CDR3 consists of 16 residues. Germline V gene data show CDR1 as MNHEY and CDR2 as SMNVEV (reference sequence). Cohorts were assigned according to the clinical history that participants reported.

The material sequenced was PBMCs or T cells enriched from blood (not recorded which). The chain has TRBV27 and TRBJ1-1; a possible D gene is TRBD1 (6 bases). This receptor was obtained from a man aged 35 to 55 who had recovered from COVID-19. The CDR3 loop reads CASSLAQGPLNTEAFF. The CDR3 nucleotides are TGTGCCAGCAGTTTGGCCCAGGGGCCCTTGAACACTGAAGCTTTCTTT.